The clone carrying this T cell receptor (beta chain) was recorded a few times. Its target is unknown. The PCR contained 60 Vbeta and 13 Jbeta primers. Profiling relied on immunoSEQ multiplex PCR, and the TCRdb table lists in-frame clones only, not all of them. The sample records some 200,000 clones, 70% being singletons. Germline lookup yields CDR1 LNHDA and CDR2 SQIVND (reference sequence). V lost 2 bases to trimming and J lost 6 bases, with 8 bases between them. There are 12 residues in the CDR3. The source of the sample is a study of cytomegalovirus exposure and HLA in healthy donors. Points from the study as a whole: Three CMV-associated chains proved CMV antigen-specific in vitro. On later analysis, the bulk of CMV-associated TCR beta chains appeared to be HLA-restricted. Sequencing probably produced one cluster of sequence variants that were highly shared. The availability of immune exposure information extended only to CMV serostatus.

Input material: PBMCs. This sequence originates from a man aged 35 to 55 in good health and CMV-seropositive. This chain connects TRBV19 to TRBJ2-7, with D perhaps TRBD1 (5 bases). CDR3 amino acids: CASSIQRGEQYF. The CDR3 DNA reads TGTGCCAGTAGTATACAAAGGGGCGAGCAGTACTTC.